The entry below describes one T cell receptor (beta chain). This clonotype was observed many times. The target of this receptor is not known. No base quality information exists; no much larger clone differs at one position. This sample is part of a study of T cells in Graves' hyperthyroidism and ophthalmopathy (dated by TCRdb to the late 2010s). Study-level background: To identify TCR V-J signatures that set the groups apart, the researchers used a discovery cohort of 100 patients, made up of 40 to 45 with Graves' ophthalmopathy and 55 to 65 with stable Graves' hyperthyroidism. An independent validation cohort of some 18 hyperthyroidism patients and over 15 patients who later progressed to ophthalmopathy tested prospective prediction of ophthalmopathy. The 90 to 100 discovery patients were randomly split 7:3 into training and test sets. Thyroid tissue and blood T-cell repertoires from several Graves' hyperthyroidism patients were also compared in the study. After blood sampling, hyperthyroidism patients were treated with methimazole at a starting dose of 30 mg daily, and ophthalmopathy patients were treated with high-dose intravenous methylprednisolone. TCR Vbeta CDR3 sequencing of approximately 140 peripheral blood samples (approximately 44 ophthalmopathy, about 80 hyperthyroidism and roughly 17 progressor patients) is reported in the paper. Study-wide conclusions, independent of this receptor: Blood samples also contained most of the expanded thyroid clonotypes (frequency above 0.001), which suggests that blood repertoires may reflect thyroid immune responses. In validation, the model predicted progression to ophthalmopathy with 55% to 71% sensitivity and around 72% specificity, a median of 6.5 months before onset. No statistical method was used to fix the sample size in advance, and group allocation was not hidden from the investigators. A 13 V-J signature model separated ophthalmopathy from stable hyperthyroidism, with about 90% sensitivity and approximately 81% specificity in cross-validation and 80%/75% in testing.

Stable Graves' hyperthyroidism was defined as no progression to ophthalmopathy during 18 months of follow-up. Hyperthyroidism patients were aged 18 to 65 years and newly diagnosed, with disease duration of less than 2 months. The study excluded patients with uncontrolled infections, other autoimmune diseases, pregnancy or lactation. Clinical symptoms, serum thyroxine and TRAb, thyroid ultrasound, and orbital computed tomography formed the basis for the diagnoses. Total RNA was extracted with Trizol reagent, and quality was checked on an Agilent 2100 Bioanalyzer. TCR beta CDR3 regions were amplified from RNA transcripts. The TCR CDR3 was subjected to a first round of RT-PCR using the HTBI primer set and the Qiagen OneStep RT-PCR kit. The libraries were constructed in a second round of multiplex PCR and then size-selected and purified. The libraries were sequenced on an Illumina HiSeq2000 using paired-end 100 bp reads. In the source study's methods: SOAPnuke was used to process the raw data, with reads discarded if the reads contained adapters or uncalled bases, had a mean Phred below 15, or lacked an exact constant-primer or identifier match. High-quality paired reads were merged with COPE v1.2.5, and unique nucleotide sequences were defined as clonotypes. MiTCR v1.1 was used to align clonotypes to the IMGT TRBV, TRBD and TRBJ reference segments. The analysis included only V-J combinations with a frequency above 0.0001, which together covered roughly 99% of the repertoires. A TCS score was defined as the ratio between F50 (clonal expansion) and ExV (chaos), using BLOSUM62-based TCRdist between CDR3 peptides within each V-J. Welch's t-statistics and random forest reduced 514 V-J features to roughly 13, which were used in a naive Bayes classifier (R e1071). TCRdb took the public reads, trimmed them with fastp at Q25, ran MiXCR for clone calling and kept in-frame beta chains. Each record represents a unique CDR3 protein, reported with the most common genes and DNA among its rows. Here the V and J calls rest on TCRdb's processing, not on the authors' analysis. In all, the sample holds about 560,000 distinct CDR3 sequences, and just over 45% of those were seen once. The ten top clones hold approximately 8.2% of the sample.

V loses 7 bases, J loses 3 bases, and the germline ends lie 15 bases apart. CDR1 ENHRY and CDR2 SYGVKD are derived from the germline V gene. Including the terminal cysteine and phenylalanine, the CDR3 comprises 14 residues. The entry retains the CDR3 DNA only, 42 bases that are in frame from base 1. Rearrangement joined TRBV10-3 to TRBJ1-1; the D region possibly corresponds to TRBD1 (6 bases align). The source is a woman under 30 with Graves' hyperthyroidism. Donor details come from another sample of the same person, matched by shared clones. Sequencing was carried out using peripheral blood or thyroid tissue (not recorded which). The nucleotide sequence is TGTGCCATCACCTTGGACAGCCGATACACTGAAGCTTTCTTT. Its protein is CAITLDSRYTEAFF.